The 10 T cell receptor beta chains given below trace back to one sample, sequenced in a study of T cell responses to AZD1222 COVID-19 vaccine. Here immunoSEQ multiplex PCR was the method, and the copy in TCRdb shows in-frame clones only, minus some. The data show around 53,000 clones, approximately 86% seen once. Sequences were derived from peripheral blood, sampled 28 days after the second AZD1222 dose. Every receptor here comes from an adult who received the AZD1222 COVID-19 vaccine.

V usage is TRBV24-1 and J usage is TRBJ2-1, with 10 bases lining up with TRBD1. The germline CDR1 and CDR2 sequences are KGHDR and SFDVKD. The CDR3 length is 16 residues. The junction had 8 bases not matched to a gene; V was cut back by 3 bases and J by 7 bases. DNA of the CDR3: TGTGCCACCAGTGATGACAGGGGGCACCCTTGGAATGAGCAGTTCTTC. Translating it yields CATSDDRGHPWNEQFF.

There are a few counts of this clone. As DNA, the CDR3 is TGTGCCAGTAGTCCCAGGGGGCGCGGTTCTAGCTCCTACGAGCAGTACTTC. Its protein product is CASSPRGRGSSSYEQYF. The chain joins TRBV19 to TRBJ2-7; 8 bases match TRBD1. The J segment lost 0 bases and the V segment lost 5 bases, leaving 12 bases of the junction unmatched. This CDR3 comprises 17 residues. Germline CDR1 LNHDA, CDR2 SQIVND (reference sequence).

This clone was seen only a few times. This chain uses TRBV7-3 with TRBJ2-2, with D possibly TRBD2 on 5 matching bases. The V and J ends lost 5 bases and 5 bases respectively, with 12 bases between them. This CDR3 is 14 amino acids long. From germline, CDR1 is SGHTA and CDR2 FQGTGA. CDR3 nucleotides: TGTGCCAGCAGCCCCGGAGGTGGAACCGGGGAGCTGTTTTTT. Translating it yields CASSPGGGTGELFF.

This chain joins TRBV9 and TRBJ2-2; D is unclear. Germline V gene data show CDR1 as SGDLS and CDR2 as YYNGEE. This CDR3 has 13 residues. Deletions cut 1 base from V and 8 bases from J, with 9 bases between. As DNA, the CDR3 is TGTGCCAGCAGCGTACAAATCCCGGGGGAGCTGTTTTTT. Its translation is CASSVQIPGELFF.

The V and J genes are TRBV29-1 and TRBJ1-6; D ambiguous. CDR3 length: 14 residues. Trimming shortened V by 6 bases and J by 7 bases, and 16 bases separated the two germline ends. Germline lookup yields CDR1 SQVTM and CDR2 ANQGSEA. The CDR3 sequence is CSVQEEAGNSPLHF. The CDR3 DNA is TGCAGCGTCCAGGAAGAAGCTGGCAATTCACCCCTCCACTTT.

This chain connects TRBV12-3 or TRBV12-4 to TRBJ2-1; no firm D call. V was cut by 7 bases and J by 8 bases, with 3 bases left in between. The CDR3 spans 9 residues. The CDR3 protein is CASKDEQFF. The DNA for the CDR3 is TGTGCCAGCAAGGATGAGCAGTTCTTC.

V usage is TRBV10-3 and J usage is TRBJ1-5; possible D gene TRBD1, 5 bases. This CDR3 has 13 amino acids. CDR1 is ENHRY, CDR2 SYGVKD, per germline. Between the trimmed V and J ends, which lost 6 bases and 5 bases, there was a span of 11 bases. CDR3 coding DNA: TGTGCCATCAGGGTAGGGGCGGATCAGCCCCAGCATTTT. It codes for CAIRVGADQPQHF.

CDR3 residues: CASSSRTSGRGSTDTQYF. As DNA, the CDR3 is TGTGCCAGCTCATCCCGGACTAGCGGGAGGGGGAGCACAGATACGCAGTATTTT. V is TRBV18 and J is TRBJ2-3; 15 bases are shared with TRBD2. The germline V gene encodes CDR1 KGHSH and CDR2 LQKENI. CDR3 length equals 18 residues. V was clipped by 5 bases and J by 0 bases; unmatched bases: 6.

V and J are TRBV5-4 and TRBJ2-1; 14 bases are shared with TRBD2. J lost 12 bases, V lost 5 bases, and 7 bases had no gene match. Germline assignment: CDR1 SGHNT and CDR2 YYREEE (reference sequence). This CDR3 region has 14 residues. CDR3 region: CASRSGTSGSGQFF. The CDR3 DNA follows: TGTGCCAGCAGGTCCGGGACTAGCGGGAGTGGGCAGTTCTTC.

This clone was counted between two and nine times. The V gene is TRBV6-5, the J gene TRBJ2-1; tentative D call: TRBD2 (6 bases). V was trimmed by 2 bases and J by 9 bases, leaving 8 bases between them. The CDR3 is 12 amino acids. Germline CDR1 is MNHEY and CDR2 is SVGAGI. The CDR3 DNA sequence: TGTGCCAGCAGTTACCCGGAGGGTGAGCAGTTCTTC. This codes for CASSYPEGEQFF.